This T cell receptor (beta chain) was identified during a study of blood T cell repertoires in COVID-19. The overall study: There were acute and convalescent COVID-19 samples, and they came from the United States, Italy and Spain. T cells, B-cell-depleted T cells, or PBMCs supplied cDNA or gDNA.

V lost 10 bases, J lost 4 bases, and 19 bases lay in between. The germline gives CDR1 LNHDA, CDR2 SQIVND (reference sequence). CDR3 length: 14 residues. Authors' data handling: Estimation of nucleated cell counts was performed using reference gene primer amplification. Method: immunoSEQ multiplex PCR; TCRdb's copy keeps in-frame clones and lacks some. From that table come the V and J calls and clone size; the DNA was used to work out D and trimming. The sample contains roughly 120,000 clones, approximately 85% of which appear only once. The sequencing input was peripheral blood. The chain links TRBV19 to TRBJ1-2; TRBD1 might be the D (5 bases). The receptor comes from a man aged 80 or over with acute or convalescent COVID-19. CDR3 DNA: TGTGCCACTTGGATTACGACAGCCGGCTATGGCTACACCTTC. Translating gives CATWITTAGYGYTF. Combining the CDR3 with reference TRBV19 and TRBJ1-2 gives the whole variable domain DGGITQSPKYLFRKEGQNVTLSCEQNLNHDAMYWYRQDPGQGLRLIYYSQIVNDFQKGDIAEGYSVSREKKESFPLTVTSAQKNPTAFYLCATWITTAGYGYTFGSGTRLTVV.